This TCR beta chain was identified during a study of Ad26.COV2.S vaccination and SARS-CoV-2 variants. Repertoires were generated with immunoSEQ multiplex PCR, while TCRdb's copy carries only in-frame clones and drops some. This sample has about 400,000 clones, with roughly 85% found just once. CDR3 size: 12 residues. CDR1 is MNHEY and CDR2 is SVGAGI in the germline V gene. The V and J ends lost 8 bases and 5 bases respectively, with 13 bases between them. Treatment denoted: 15 to 20 received Ad26.COV2.S at low or high dose, single or two shots; roughly five received placebo; per-sample allocation not given. The samples date from day 63 after the first vaccine or placebo injection.

The sequence was obtained from a person aged 18-60 years who received the Ad26.COV2.S COVID-19 vaccine or a placebo. V gene TRBV6-5 combines with J gene TRBJ2-7; D is perhaps TRBD2 (5 bases). Material: peripheral blood, obtained in a trial of Ad26.COV2.S vaccine versus placebo. DNA for the CDR3: TGTGCCAGCGGAGGCAGGTCCCACGAGCAGTACTTC. It yields the protein CASGGRSHEQYF.